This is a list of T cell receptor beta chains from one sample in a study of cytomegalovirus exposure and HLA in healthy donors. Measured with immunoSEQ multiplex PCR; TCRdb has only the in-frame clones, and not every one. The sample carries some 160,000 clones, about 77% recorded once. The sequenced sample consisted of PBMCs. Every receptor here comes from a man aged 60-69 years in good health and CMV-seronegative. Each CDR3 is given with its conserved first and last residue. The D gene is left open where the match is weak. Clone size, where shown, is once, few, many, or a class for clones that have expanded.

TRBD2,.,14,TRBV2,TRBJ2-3,CAIERTSGTDTQYF,TGTGCCATAGAAAGGACTAGCGGTACAGATACGCAGTATTTT
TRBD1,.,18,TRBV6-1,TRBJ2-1,CASSEAHFRGLSYNEQFF,TGTGCCAGCAGTGAAGCTCACTTCAGGGGGCTATCCTACAATGAGCAGTTCTTC
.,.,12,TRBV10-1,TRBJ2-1,CATAGQYNEQFF,TGCGCCACCGCCGGACAGTACAATGAGCAGTTCTTC
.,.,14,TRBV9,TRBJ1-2,CASSKVSGIYGYTF,TGTGCCAGCTCTAAAGTATCAGGGATCTATGGCTACACCTTC
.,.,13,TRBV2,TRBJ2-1,CASSLGPALVQFF,TGTGCCAGCTCCTTGGGGCCAGCCTTGGTGCAGTTCTTC
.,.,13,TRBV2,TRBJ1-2,CASRGSGIYGYTF,TGTGCCAGCAGGGGCAGCGGAATCTATGGCTACACCTTC
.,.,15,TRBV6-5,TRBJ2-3,CASTREGGRTDTQYF,TGTGCCAGCACCCGGGAAGGGGGTCGCACAGATACGCAGTATTTT
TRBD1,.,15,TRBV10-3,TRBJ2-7,CAISEGQGGGYEQYF,TGTGCCATCAGTGAAGGACAGGGTGGTGGCTACGAGCAGTACTTC
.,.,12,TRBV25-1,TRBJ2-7,CASSVRGYEQYF,TGTGCCAGCAGTGTGCGAGGGTACGAGCAGTACTTC
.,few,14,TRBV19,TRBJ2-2,CASSIESEARELFF,TGTGCCAGTAGTATAGAGTCAGAGGCCCGGGAGCTGTTTTTT
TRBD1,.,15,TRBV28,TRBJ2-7,CASTLAGTGPYEQYF,TGTGCCAGCACCCTAGCTGGGACAGGCCCCTACGAGCAGTACTTC
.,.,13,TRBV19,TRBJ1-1,CASSVQRDTEAFF,TGTGCCAGTAGTGTTCAGCGGGACACTGAAGCTTTCTTT
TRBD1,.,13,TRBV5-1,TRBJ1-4,CASSGQINEKLFF,TGCGCCAGCTCGGGACAGATAAATGAAAAACTGTTTTTT
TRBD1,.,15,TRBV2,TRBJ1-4,CASDSIAGGREKLFF,TGTGCCAGCGACTCTATTGCAGGGGGAAGGGAAAAACTGTTTTTT
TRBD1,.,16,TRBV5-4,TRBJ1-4,CASSLGPGQGNEKLFF,TGTGCCAGCAGCTTAGGCCCGGGACAGGGAAATGAAAAACTGTTTTTT
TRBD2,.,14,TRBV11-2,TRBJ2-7,CASSLGTGGHEQYF,TGTGCCAGCAGCCTAGGGACGGGGGGTCACGAGCAGTACTTC
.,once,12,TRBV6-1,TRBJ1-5,CASSGRGQPQHF,TGTGCCAGCAGTGGAAGGGGGCAGCCCCAGCATTTT
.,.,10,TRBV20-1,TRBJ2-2,CSAAARGLFF,TGCAGTGCTGCGGCCAGGGGACTGTTTTTT
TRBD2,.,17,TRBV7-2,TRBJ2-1,CASSPRLVAGGNNEQFF,TGTGCCAGCAGCCCCAGGCTGGTAGCGGGAGGCAACAATGAGCAGTTCTTC
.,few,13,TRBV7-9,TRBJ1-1,CASSATVNTEAFF,TGTGCCAGCAGCGCGACAGTTAACACTGAAGCTTTCTTT
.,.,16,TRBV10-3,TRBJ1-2,CAISEDPGRMGYGYTF,TGTGCCATCAGTGAGGACCCAGGGCGGATGGGCTATGGCTACACCTTC
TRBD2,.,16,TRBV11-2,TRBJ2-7,CASSKGVVRERDEQYF,TGTGCCAGCAGCAAAGGGGTAGTGCGGGAGAGAGACGAGCAGTACTTC
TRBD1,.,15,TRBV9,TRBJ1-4,CASSVRTGEDEKLFF,TGTGCCAGCAGCGTCCGGACAGGGGAGGATGAAAAACTGTTTTTT
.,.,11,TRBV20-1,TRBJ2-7,CSVGTVYEQYF,TGCAGTGTGGGGACTGTCTACGAGCAGTACTTC
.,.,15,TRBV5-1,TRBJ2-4,CASSMDGIAKNIQYF,TGCGCCAGCAGCATGGACGGGATAGCCAAAAACATTCAGTACTTC
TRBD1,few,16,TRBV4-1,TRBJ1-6,CASSQEGTAANSPLHF,TGCGCCAGCAGCCAAGAAGGGACAGCTGCGAATTCACCCCTCCACTTT
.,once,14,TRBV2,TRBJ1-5,CASSEWAGVQPQHF,TGTGCCAGCAGTGAGTGGGCAGGGGTTCAGCCCCAGCATTTT
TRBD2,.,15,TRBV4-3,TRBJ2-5,CASSQIAGTGETQYF,TGCGCCAGCAGCCAAATAGCGGGAACGGGGGAGACCCAGTACTTC
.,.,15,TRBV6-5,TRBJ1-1,CASRREAAFETEAFF,TGTGCCAGCAGGCGGGAGGCCGCTTTCGAGACTGAAGCTTTCTTT
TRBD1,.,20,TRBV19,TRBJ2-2,CASSVLVPLPGQLNTGELFF,TGTGCCAGTAGTGTACTAGTACCTTTACCGGGACAGCTCAACACCGGGGAGCTGTTTTTT
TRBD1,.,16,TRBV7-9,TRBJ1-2,CASSLGQLRTNYGYTF,TGTGCCAGCAGCTTGGGACAGCTAAGAACTAACTATGGCTACACCTTC
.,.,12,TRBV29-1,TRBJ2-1,CSGRLPYNEQFF,TGCAGCGGACGACTCCCTTACAATGAGCAGTTCTTC
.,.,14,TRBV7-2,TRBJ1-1,CASSKGQVNTEAFF,TGTGCCAGCAGTAAGGGGCAGGTGAACACTGAAGCTTTCTTT
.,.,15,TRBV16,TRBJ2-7,CASSPRTAPHYEQYF,TGTGCCAGCAGCCCAAGGACAGCTCCCCACTACGAGCAGTACTTC
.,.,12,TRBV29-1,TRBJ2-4,CSARLAKNIQYF,TGCAGCGCCAGGTTAGCCAAAAACATTCAGTACTTC
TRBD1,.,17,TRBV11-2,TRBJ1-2,CASSLGGFWDSHYGYTF,TGTGCCAGCAGCTTAGGGGGTTTTTGGGACAGCCACTATGGCTACACCTTC
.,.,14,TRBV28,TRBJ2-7,CASSLISGATEQYF,TGTGCCAGCAGTTTAATATCCGGAGCGACCGAGCAGTACTTC